The clone carrying this T cell receptor (beta chain) has more than one count but fewer than ten. Its antigen is unknown. This entry comes from a study of T cells after posttransplantation cyclophosphamide. Measured with immunoSEQ multiplex PCR; TCRdb has only the in-frame clones, and not every one. Observed in the sample are around 7,000 clones, none of them singletons. CDR1 is MNHEY, CDR2 SMNVEV, per germline (reference sequence). The CDR3 contains 15 residues. The ends were cut back, 2 bases at V and 0 bases at J, with 8 bases in the middle. A marrow graft followed busulfan-fludarabine conditioning, with cyclophosphamide on days +3 and +4. Notes on the study in general: Blood and skin or GI T cell repertoires showed limited TRB overlap. Later blood repertoires were often dominated by clones from the donor CD8+ memory compartment. TRB clonality was highly associated with recipient CMV seropositivity and reactivation.

The V and J genes are TRBV27 and TRBJ1-5, with TRBD1 as a possible D gene (6 bases). The source was PBMCs, collected after an allogeneic stem cell transplant with post-transplant cyclophosphamide. This clonotype originated in a male patient aged 25 to 39 who received an allogeneic stem cell transplant from an unrelated donor, was CMV-positive, and had acute and chronic GVHD. Some T cells may be graft donor cells. CDR3 nucleotides: TGTGCCAGCAGTTTAGGCAGGGGTAGCAATCAGCCCCAGCATTTT. The encoded protein is CASSLGRGSNQPQHF.